The 22 T cell receptor beta chains in this list originate from one sample, sequenced in a study of blood T cell repertoires in COVID-19. Assay: immunoSEQ multiplex PCR; the TCRdb copy retains only in-frame clones and omits some. The sample yields 140,000 to 150,000 clones, roughly 89% seen once. Material for sequencing was peripheral blood. These TCRs come from a man in his sixties with active or convalescent COVID-19.

This clone was recorded once. The V and J genes are TRBV29-1 and TRBJ1-1; 8 positions agree with TRBD1. This CDR3 has 14 amino acids. Per the germline V gene, CDR1 is SQVTM and CDR2 is ANQGSEA. J gave up 5 bases and V 7 bases, and 12 bases lay outside the gene matches. CDR3 in DNA: TGCAGCGCCCTTCGGGGACAGGCGGGGACTGAAGCTTTCTTT. This sequence encodes CSALRGQAGTEAFF.

J is TRBJ2-1 and V is TRBV10-3; 9 bases fit TRBD2. V lost 5 bases, J lost 8 bases, and 4 bases stayed unmatched. The germline CDR1 and CDR2 sequences are ENHRY and SYGVKD. CDR3 length equals 13 residues. CDR3 DNA: TGTGCCATCAGTCCGCGGGAGGGGGATGAGCAGTTCTTC. Protein product: CAISPREGDEQFF.

The CDR3 region is CASSSRTDVNSPLHF. The CDR3 nucleotides read TGTGCCAGCAGTTCACGGACAGATGTCAATTCACCCCTCCACTTT. The rearrangement uses TRBV27 and TRBJ1-6; D may be TRBD1 (6 bases). The CDR3 is made up of 15 amino acids. Trimming shortened V by 4 bases and J by 7 bases, and 14 bases separated the two germline ends. The germline V gene has CDR1 MNHEY and CDR2 SMNVEV (reference sequence).

The chain employs TRBV10-3 and TRBJ2-3, with D possibly TRBD2 on 5 matching bases. V was clipped by 4 bases and J by 5 bases, with 16 bases between them. In germline, CDR1 is ENHRY, CDR2 SYGVKD. The CDR3 has 15 amino acids. The CDR3 reads CAISGGSGGEDTQYF. CDR3 coding DNA: TGTGCCATCAGTGGGGGAAGCGGTGGGGAAGATACGCAGTATTTT.

Only one count was recorded for this clone. The chain uses TRBV24-1 and TRBJ2-3, with 11 bases lining up with TRBD2. After removal of 2 bases from V and 6 bases from J, the junction contained 6 bases not matched to a gene. The CDR3 totals 16 residues. Germline CDR1 is KGHDR and CDR2 is SFDVKD. Written as DNA, the CDR3 is TGTGCCACCAGTGATTACGTAGCGGGGGGGATCGATACGCAGTATTTT. Protein sequence: CATSDYVAGGIDTQYF.

The chain's CDR3 is CASSLQGAAARETQYF. The CDR3 coding sequence is TGTGCCAGCAGCTTACAGGGGGCGGCCGCCAGGGAGACCCAGTACTTC. V gene TRBV7-3 combines with J gene TRBJ2-5; 8 nucleotides align to TRBD1. V gave up 2 bases and J gave up 5 bases; unmatched junction bases: 10. This CDR3 has 16 amino acids. The germline gives CDR1 SGHTA, CDR2 FQGTGA.

The gene calls are TRBV9 and TRBJ1-2, with D unclear. Germline V gene lookup returns CDR1 SGDLS and CDR2 YYNGEE. Trimming took off 3 bases at V and 0 bases at J, with 12 bases between the two ends. The CDR3 is 15 amino acids. The CDR3 protein is CASSAVRGANYGYTF. The CDR3 region has the DNA TGTGCCAGCAGCGCAGTCCGGGGAGCTAACTATGGCTACACCTTC.

The chain couples TRBV9 to TRBJ1-1; perhaps TRBD1 as D (6 bases). CDR1 is SGDLS and CDR2 is YYNGEE in the germline V gene. Between the trimmed V and J ends, which lost 4 bases and 5 bases, there was a span of 9 bases. The CDR3 totals 12 residues. The CDR3 region is CASSSGTTEAFF. Written as DNA, the CDR3 is TGTGCCAGCAGCTCCGGGACAACTGAAGCTTTCTTT.

The chain uses TRBV7-3 and TRBJ2-2; D remains ambiguous. The CDR3 is 14 amino acids. CDR1 SGHTA and CDR2 FQGTGA come from the germline V gene. The V gene lost 5 bases and the J gene lost 3 bases, with 10 bases spanning the gap. DNA of the CDR3: TGTGCCAGCAGCCCGTTCACAGACACCGGGGAGCTGTTTTTT. It is translated as CASSPFTDTGELFF.

The table lists this clone with a count of one. The chain recombines TRBV14 with TRBJ2-1; TRBD1 aligns across 8 bases. The CDR3 loop spans 17 amino acids. Germline V CDR1 and CDR2: SGHDN, FVKESK. Trimming removed 2 bases from V and 4 bases from J; junction bases left unmatched: 10. The DNA for the CDR3 is TGTGCCAGCAGCCAACCAATCGGGACAGGTCCATACAATGAGCAGTTCTTC. Protein: CASSQPIGTGPYNEQFF.

This sequence joins TRBV4-3 and TRBJ1-4, with 10 bases aligning to TRBD1. CDR3 length: 16 amino acids. V was clipped by 1 base and J by 7 bases; unmatched bases: 6. Germline CDR1 and CDR2: LGHNA and YSLEER. In DNA, the CDR3 is TGCGCCAGCAGCCAAGGGGACAGGGGCAGTGGTGAAAAACTGTTTTTT. This codes for CASSQGDRGSGEKLFF.

The chain uses TRBV6-1 and TRBJ2-2; 7 bases fit TRBD1. CDR1 MNHNS and CDR2 SASEGT come from the germline V gene. The V gene end was trimmed by 3 bases and the J gene end by 6 bases; junction bases not matched to a gene: 1. This CDR3 contains 13 residues. The CDR3 spells CASSEDRSGELFF. The CDR3 nucleotides read TGTGCCAGCAGTGAGGACAGGTCCGGGGAGCTGTTTTTT.

Turning to this clone: Other DNA sequences from this sample encode an identical CDR3 as well. This chain joins TRBV30 and TRBJ2-7; TRBD2 matches 10 bases. The CDR3 consists of 14 residues. After removal of 0 bases from V and 4 bases from J, the junction contained 3 bases not matched to a gene. Germline CDR1 is GTSNPN and CDR2 is SVGIG (reference sequence). In DNA, the CDR3 is TGTGCCTGGAGTGTAACTAGCGGGACTTACGAGCAGTACTTC. Protein sequence: CAWSVTSGTYEQYF.

The chain couples TRBV12-3 or TRBV12-4 to TRBJ2-1, with a possible D match to TRBD1 (6 bases). Trimming removed 5 bases from V and 8 bases from J, with 10 bases in between. The CDR3 length is 12 residues. The CDR3 sequence: CASSTGFDEQFF. DNA of the CDR3: TGTGCCAGCAGTACAGGGTTCGATGAGCAGTTCTTC.

DNA of the CDR3: TGTGCCAGCAGTTTACGAAAACAGGGGGCGGCTGGCTACACCTTC. This sequence encodes CASSLRKQGAAGYTF. The J gene is TRBJ1-2, the V gene TRBV28; TRBD1 matches 9 bases. V lost 2 bases and J lost 7; bases outside the gene matches: 8. The CDR3 spans 15 residues. CDR1 is MDHEN, CDR2 SYDVKM, per germline.

This rearrangement joins TRBV7-9 to TRBJ2-1; unclear D gene. The CDR3 extends over 14 amino acids. The V end lost 4 bases, the J end lost 8 bases, and 15 bases lay between the germline ends. CDR1 SEHNR and CDR2 FQNEAQ come from the germline V gene (reference sequence). CDR3 in amino acids: CASSSTVAYHEQFF. The CDR3 nucleotides are TGTGCCAGCAGCTCAACAGTCGCTTACCATGAGCAGTTCTTC. Full variable domain (missing parts from reference TRBV7-9 and TRBJ2-1): DTGVSQNPRHKITKRGQNVTFRCDPISEHNRLYWYRQTLGQGPEFLTYFQNEAQLEKSRLLSDRFSAERPKGSFSTLEIQRTEQGDSAMYLCASSSTVAYHEQFFGPGTRLTVL.

The chain combines TRBV5-1 with TRBJ2-2, with 7 bases lining up with TRBD2. Germline CDR1 and CDR2: SGHRS and YFSETQ. Unmatched junction bases numbered 3, after V lost 1 base and J lost 3 bases. The CDR3 is 15 amino acids. As DNA, the CDR3 is TGCGCCAGCAGCTTGTGGCTAGCGGACACCGGGGAGCTGTTTTTT. Translation: CASSLWLADTGELFF.

V and J are TRBV7-3 and TRBJ1-1, with D possibly matching TRBD1 (5 bases). Germline assignment: CDR1 SGHTA and CDR2 FQGTGA. The CDR3 loop spans 14 amino acids. V was clipped by 5 bases and J by 5 bases, with 15 bases between them. CDR3 DNA sequence: TGTGCCAGCAGCCCCTCAGCAGGGTCGACTGAAGCTTTCTTT. It translates to CASSPSAGSTEAFF.

This clone has only one observation. The rearrangement joins TRBV3-1 (or the pseudogene TRBV3-2) to TRBJ2-3; D may be TRBD2 (6 bases). The CDR3 sequence is 13 residues long. Trimming cost V 1 base and J 5 bases, with 7 bases left between them. From germline, CDR1 is LGHDT and CDR2 YNNKEL (reference sequence). CDR3 sequence reads: CASSQAEGDTQYF. The CDR3, as DNA: TGTGCCAGCAGCCAAGCGGAGGGAGATACGCAGTATTTT.

This clone appeared a single time. The rearrangement uses TRBV28 and TRBJ1-1, with D possibly matching TRBD1 (6 bases). The CDR3 consists of 14 residues. CDR1 is MDHEN and CDR2 is SYDVKM in the germline V gene. Trimming took 6 bases from V and 1 from J, leaving 12 bases between them. CDR3 amino acids: CASRTGTPNTEAFF. Written as DNA, the CDR3 is TGTGCCAGCAGGACCGGGACACCGAACACTGAAGCTTTCTTT.

The rearrangement links TRBV10-3 to TRBJ1-6; D is possibly TRBD1 (5 bases). The germline gives CDR1 ENHRY, CDR2 SYGVKD. V lost 0 bases and J lost 6, with 12 bases in between. The CDR3 contains 16 residues. The CDR3 is CAISESRGQFNSPLHF. The CDR3 DNA is TGTGCCATCAGTGAGTCAAGGGGTCAGTTTAATTCACCCCTCCACTTT.

The chain uses TRBV14 and TRBJ1-4; 7 nucleotides agree with TRBD1. Per germline, CDR1 SGHDN and CDR2 FVKESK. J lost 8 bases, V lost 0 bases, and 6 bases had no gene match. CDR3 length equals 15 residues. The DNA of the CDR3 is TGTGCCAGCAGCCAAGATTTTGTCAGGGGGGAAAAACTGTTTTTT. Its protein product is CASSQDFVRGEKLFF. Drawing the rest from reference TRBV14 and TRBJ1-4, the complete variable domain is EAGVTQFPSHSVIEKGQTVTLRCDPISGHDNLYWYRRVMGKEIKFLLHFVKESKQDESGMPNNRFLAERTGGTYSTLKVQPAELEDSGVYFCASSQDFVRGEKLFFGSGTQLSVL.